The 9 T cell receptor beta chains presented below share a single source sample, sequenced in a study of CD8 T cells in ankylosing spondylitis. A single record per CDR3 protein comes from TCRdb applying MiXCR to the 5' RACE reads. The table lists about 250,000 distinct CDR3 sequences, over 15% of them singletons, with approximately 33% in the top ten. The sequenced sample was blood, either unsorted or a sorted T cell fraction (not recorded which). The origin of the receptors is a male donor with ankylosing spondylitis or in good health (not recorded which).

This chain uses TRBV3-1 with TRBJ2-7, with D hard to call. The V gene's germline CDR1 is LGHDT and CDR2 YNNKEL (reference sequence). Trimming removed 0 bases from V and 6 bases from J, with 9 bases in between. The CDR3 is made up of 13 amino acids. CDR3 DNA sequence: TGTGCCAGCAGCCAAGATCTTGCAGTCGAGCAGTACTTC. The encoded protein is CASSQDLAVEQYF.

This clonotype was counted between two and nine times. The chain has TRBV2 and TRBJ2-5; D is unresolved. Germline lookup yields CDR1 SNHLY and CDR2 FYNNEI. The CDR3 length is 13 residues. Trimming pared 7 bases from V and 5 bases from J, leaving 14 bases between. In DNA form, the CDR3 reads TGTGCCAGCATGCGTCCCGACTGGGAGACCCAGTACTTC. Translating gives CASMRPDWETQYF.

The chain joins TRBV29-1 to TRBJ2-1; D is unclear. The CDR3 sequence is 13 residues long. Per germline, CDR1 SQVTM and CDR2 ANQGSEA. V shed 3 bases and J shed 6 bases, with 12 bases lying between them. The CDR3 spells CSVDPGHFNEQFF. In nucleotides, the CDR3 is TGCAGCGTTGACCCGGGCCACTTCAATGAGCAGTTCTTC.

This clonotype has a handful of counts. The J gene is TRBJ2-2, the V gene TRBV7-8, with TRBD2 matching 7 bases. The CDR3 loop spans 15 amino acids. Germline values: CDR1 SGHVS, CDR2 FQNEAQ. The V and J ends lost 3 bases and 4 bases, in that order; junction bases with no gene match: 5. This CDR3 is CASSFYPSGTGELFF. CDR3 coding DNA: TGTGCCAGCAGCTTTTATCCTAGCGGCACCGGGGAGCTGTTTTTT.

The J gene is TRBJ2-5, the V gene TRBV5-6, with 9 bases fitting TRBD2. V dropped 0 bases and J dropped 5; count of bases not matched to a gene: 5. CDR1 SGHDT and CDR2 YYEEEE come from the germline V gene. The CDR3 is made up of 15 amino acids. CDR3 coding DNA: TGTGCCAGCAGCTTGGTGGGACTAGCATCGGAGACCCAGTACTTC. Translation: CASSLVGLASETQYF.

This clonotype was seen more than once but under ten times. The J gene is TRBJ2-7, the V gene TRBV9; 8 bases are a match to TRBD1. The CDR3 spans 15 residues. V lost 4 bases, J lost 5 bases, and 11 bases stayed unmatched. Germline CDR1 SGDLS, CDR2 YYNGEE. DNA of the CDR3: TGTGCCAGCAGCCCACGACAGGGGCGGGGTCACGAGCAGTACTTC. Amino acids: CASSPRQGRGHEQYF.

The sample holds a few counts of this clonotype. The rearrangement joins TRBV27 to TRBJ2-3; D possibly corresponds to TRBD2 (6 bases). The germline gives CDR1 MNHEY, CDR2 SMNVEV (reference sequence). The CDR3 runs 14 residues. Trimming cost V 6 bases and J 6 bases, with 16 bases left between them. In DNA, the CDR3 is TGTGCCAGCAGGCCGCTAGCCGGAGGGGATACGCAGTATTTT. Amino acid sequence: CASRPLAGGDTQYF.

CDR3 sequence reads: CACCQEGRGRVSSYNEQFF. CDR3 DNA sequence: TGTGCCTGCTGCCAGGAGGGTCGTGGGCGGGTCAGCTCCTACAATGAGCAGTTCTTC. The chain links TRBV3-1 to TRBJ2-1; possible D gene TRBD2, 6 bases. The CDR3 loop spans 19 amino acids. The ends were cut back, 11 bases at V and 0 bases at J, with 29 bases in the middle. Germline V gene data show CDR1 as LGHDT and CDR2 as YNNKEL (reference sequence).

This clonotype was seen repeatedly, ten times or more. J is TRBJ2-5 and V is TRBV3-1; unclear D gene. Germline V gene data show CDR1 as LGHDT and CDR2 as YNNKEL (reference sequence). The CDR3 sequence is 13 residues long. Trimming left V 8 bases short and J 5 bases short, with 15 bases between. CDR3 sequence (DNA): TGTGCCAGCCTCTCGACTGGGGTTGAGACCCAGTACTTC. Its translation: CASLSTGVETQYF.